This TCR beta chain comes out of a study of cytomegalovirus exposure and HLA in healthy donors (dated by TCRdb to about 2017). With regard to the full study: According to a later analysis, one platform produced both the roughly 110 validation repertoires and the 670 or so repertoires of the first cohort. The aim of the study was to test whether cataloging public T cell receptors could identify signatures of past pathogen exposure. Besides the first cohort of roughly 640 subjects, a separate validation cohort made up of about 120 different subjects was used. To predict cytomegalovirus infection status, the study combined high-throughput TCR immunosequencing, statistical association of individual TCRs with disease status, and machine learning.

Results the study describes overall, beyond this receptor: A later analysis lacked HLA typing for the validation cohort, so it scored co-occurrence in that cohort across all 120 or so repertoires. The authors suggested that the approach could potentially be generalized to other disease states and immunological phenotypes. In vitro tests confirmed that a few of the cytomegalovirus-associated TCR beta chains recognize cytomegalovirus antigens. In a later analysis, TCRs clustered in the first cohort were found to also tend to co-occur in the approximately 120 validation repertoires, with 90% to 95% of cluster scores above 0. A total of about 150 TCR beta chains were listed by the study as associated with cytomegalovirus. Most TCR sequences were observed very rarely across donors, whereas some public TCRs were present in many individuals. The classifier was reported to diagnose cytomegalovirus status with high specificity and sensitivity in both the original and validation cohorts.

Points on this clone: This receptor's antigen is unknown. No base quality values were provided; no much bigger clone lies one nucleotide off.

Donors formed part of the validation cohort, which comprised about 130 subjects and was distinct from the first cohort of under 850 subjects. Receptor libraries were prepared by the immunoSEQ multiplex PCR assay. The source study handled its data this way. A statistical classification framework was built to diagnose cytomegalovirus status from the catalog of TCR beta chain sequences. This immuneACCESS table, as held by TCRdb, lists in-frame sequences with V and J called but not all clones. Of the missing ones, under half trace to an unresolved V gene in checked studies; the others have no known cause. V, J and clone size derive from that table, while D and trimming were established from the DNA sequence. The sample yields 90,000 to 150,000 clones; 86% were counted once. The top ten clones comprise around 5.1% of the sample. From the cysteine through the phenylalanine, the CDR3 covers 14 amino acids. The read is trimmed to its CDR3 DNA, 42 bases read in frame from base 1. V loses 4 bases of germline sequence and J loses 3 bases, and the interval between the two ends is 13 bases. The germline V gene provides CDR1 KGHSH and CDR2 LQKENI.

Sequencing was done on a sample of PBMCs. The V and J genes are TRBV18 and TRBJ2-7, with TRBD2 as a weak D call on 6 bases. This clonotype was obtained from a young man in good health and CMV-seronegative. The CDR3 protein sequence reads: CASSQLTSIYEQYF. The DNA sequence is TGTGCCAGCTCACAACTGACTAGTATCTACGAGCAGTACTTC.